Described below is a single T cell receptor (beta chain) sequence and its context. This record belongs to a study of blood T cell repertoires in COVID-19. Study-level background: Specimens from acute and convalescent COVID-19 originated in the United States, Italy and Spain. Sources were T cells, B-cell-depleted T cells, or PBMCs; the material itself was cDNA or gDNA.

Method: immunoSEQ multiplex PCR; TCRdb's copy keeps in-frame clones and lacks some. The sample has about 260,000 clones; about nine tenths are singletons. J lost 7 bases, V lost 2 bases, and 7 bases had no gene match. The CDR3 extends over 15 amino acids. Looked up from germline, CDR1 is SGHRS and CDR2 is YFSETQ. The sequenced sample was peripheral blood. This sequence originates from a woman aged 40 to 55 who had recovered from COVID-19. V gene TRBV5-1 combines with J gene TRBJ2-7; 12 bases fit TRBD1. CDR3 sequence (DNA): TGCGCCAGCAGCTTCCTGGGACAGGGGGCGGAAGAGCAGTACTTC. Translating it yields CASSFLGQGAEEQYF. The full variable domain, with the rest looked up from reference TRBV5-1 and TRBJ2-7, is KAGVTQTPRYLIKTRGQQVTLSCSPISGHRSVSWYQQTPGQGLQFLFEYFSETQRNKGNFPGRFSGRQFSNSRSEMNVSTLELGDSALYLCASSFLGQGAEEQYFGPGTRLTVT.